Listed below are T cell receptor beta chains from one sample, sequenced in a study of T cell clones after liver transplantation. Measured with immunoSEQ multiplex PCR; TCRdb has only the in-frame clones, and not every one. The data show approximately 100,000 clones, more than 75% seen once. Sequencing used CD4+ T cells from blood, obtained before liver transplant. The receptors here all came from a human donor who received a liver transplant. Both conserved end residues are part of each CDR3. Each record gives: V gene, D gene, J gene, clone size, CDR3 DNA, CDR3 protein. The D gene is left open where the match is weak. The size of a clone is reported for some rows only, either as once, few or many, or as a class for expanded clones.

>TRBV20-1|NA|TRBJ2-5|NA
TGCAGTGCCGTGGTCGGAGAGACCCAGTACTTC
CSAVVGETQYF
>TRBV14|NA|TRBJ2-3|NA
TGTGCCAGCAGCCAACGGATTAGTAGCACAGATACGCAGTATTTT
CASSQRISSTDTQYF
>TRBV7-7|TRBD1|TRBJ2-4|NA
TGTGCCAGCAGCTTATATTGTGCAGGGGGAGTAGCCAAAAACATTCAGTACTTC
CASSLYCAGGVAKNIQYF
>TRBV18|NA|TRBJ2-1|NA
TGTGCCAGCTCACCAGGGGGGAATGAGCAGTTCTTC
CASSPGGNEQFF
>TRBV15|TRBD2|TRBJ2-7|NA
TGTGCCACCAGCAGAGAGCGAGCGGGAGCGTCCTACGAGCAGTACTTC
CATSRERAGASYEQYF
>TRBV30|TRBD1|TRBJ1-6|NA
TGTGCCTGGAGCCGGGACAGTAATAATTCACCCCTCCACTTT
CAWSRDSNNSPLHF
>TRBV15|TRBD2|TRBJ2-7|NA
TGTGCCACCAGGACTAGCGGTACCTACGAGCAGTACTTC
CATRTSGTYEQYF
>TRBV4-2|TRBD2|TRBJ2-5|few
TGTGCCAGCAGCCAAGTGGGACTAGCGGTTTTCGAGACCCAGTACTTC
CASSQVGLAVFETQYF
>TRBV28|NA|TRBJ2-7|NA
TGTGCCAGCAGTTCAGGCATCTACGAGCAGTACTTC
CASSSGIYEQYF
>TRBV27|NA|TRBJ1-4|NA
TGTGCCAGCAGTTTCGGTGCACAGCCCAATGAAAAACTGTTTTTT
CASSFGAQPNEKLFF
>TRBV7-3|NA|TRBJ2-6|NA
TGTGCCAGCAGCTTAAGCGTCAGTTGGCACTCTGGGGCCAACGTCCTGACTTTC
CASSLSVSWHSGANVLTF
>TRBV7-9|TRBD2|TRBJ2-1|NA
TGTGCCAGCAGCCAGACTAGCGGGAGAGTCGGTGAGCAGTTCTTC
CASSQTSGRVGEQFF
>TRBV7-9|NA|TRBJ1-2|NA
TGTGCCAGCAGCGAACAGACAGGATCAGTTGATGGCTACACCTTC
CASSEQTGSVDGYTF
>TRBV10-3|TRBD1|TRBJ2-2|NA
TGTGCCATCAGTGACAGGGGGCCCCGAAACACCGGGGAGCTGTTTTTT
CAISDRGPRNTGELFF
>TRBV6-5|TRBD2|TRBJ2-5|NA
TGTGCCAGCAGTTACGGGACTAGTCCGCAGACCCAGTACTTC
CASSYGTSPQTQYF
>TRBV5-1|TRBD1|TRBJ1-2|NA
TGCGCCAGCAGCATAGGGACAGGGGAAGGTGGCTACACCTTC
CASSIGTGEGGYTF
>TRBV20-1|NA|TRBJ2-7|NA
TGCAGTGCAGCCCTGAGCGAGCAGTACTTC
CSAALSEQYF
>TRBV7-3|NA|TRBJ1-2|NA
TGTGCCAGCAGCGCTGCCGGGACAATTGGGGGAAACTATGGCTACACCTTC
CASSAAGTIGGNYGYTF
>TRBV19|TRBD2|TRBJ2-5|NA
TGTGCCAGTACTCGTTACGGGAGGGGGTCGGAGACCCAGTACTTC
CASTRYGRGSETQYF
>TRBV27|NA|TRBJ1-1|NA
TGTGCCAGCAGTTTGGGCAGGGCTAACACTGAAGCTTTCTTT
CASSLGRANTEAFF
>TRBV10-3|NA|TRBJ1-2|NA
TGTGCCATCAGTGAGTCCTCAGCCTCCTATGGAGGCTACACCTTC
CAISESSASYGGYTF
>TRBV19|NA|TRBJ2-3|NA
TGTGCCAGTAGTTGGGGGACTAGCACAGATACGCAGTATTTT
CASSWGTSTDTQYF
>TRBV7-3|NA|TRBJ2-2|NA
TGTGCCAGCAGCTTAAACGGGAGTCCCACCGGGGAGCTGTTTTTT
CASSLNGSPTGELFF
>TRBV28|NA|TRBJ1-2|NA
TGTGCCAGCAGTGCCCGGGAACCGAACTATGGCTACACCTTC
CASSAREPNYGYTF